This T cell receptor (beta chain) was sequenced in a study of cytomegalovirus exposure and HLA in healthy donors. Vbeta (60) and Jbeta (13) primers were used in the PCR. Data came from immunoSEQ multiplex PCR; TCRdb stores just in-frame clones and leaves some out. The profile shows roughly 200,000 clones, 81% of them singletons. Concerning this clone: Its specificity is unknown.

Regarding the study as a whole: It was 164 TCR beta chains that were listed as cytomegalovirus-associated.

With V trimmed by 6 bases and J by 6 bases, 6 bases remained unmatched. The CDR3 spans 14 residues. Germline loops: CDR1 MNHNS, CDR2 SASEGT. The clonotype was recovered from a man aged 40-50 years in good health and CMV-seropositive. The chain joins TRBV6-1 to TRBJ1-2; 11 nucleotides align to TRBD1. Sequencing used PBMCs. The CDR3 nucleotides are TGTGCCAGCAGGCGCAGGGGACAGGGGGATGGCTACACCTTC. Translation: CASRRRGQGDGYTF.